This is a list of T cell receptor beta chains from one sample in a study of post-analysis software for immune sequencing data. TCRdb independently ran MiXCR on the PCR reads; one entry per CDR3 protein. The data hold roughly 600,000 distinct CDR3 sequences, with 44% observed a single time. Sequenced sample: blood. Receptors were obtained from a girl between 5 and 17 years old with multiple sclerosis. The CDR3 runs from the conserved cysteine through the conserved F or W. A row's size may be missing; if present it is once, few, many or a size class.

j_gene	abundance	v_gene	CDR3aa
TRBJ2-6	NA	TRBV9	CASSVSSGGAYGANVLTF
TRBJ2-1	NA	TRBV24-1	CATSGVAGWNEQFF
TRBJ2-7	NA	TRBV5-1	CASSDGLAGGHEQYF
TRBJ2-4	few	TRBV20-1	CSAGRGTGRSQYF
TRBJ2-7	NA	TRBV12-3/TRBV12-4	CASRRSRPESYEQYF
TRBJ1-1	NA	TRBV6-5	CASSALGSEAFF
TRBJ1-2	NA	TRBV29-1	CSVGDRNYGYTF
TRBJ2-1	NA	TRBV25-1	CASSDTDYNEQFF
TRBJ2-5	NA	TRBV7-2	CASSFRQGAGEQYF
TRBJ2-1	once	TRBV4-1	CASLGAGLAGLGEQFF